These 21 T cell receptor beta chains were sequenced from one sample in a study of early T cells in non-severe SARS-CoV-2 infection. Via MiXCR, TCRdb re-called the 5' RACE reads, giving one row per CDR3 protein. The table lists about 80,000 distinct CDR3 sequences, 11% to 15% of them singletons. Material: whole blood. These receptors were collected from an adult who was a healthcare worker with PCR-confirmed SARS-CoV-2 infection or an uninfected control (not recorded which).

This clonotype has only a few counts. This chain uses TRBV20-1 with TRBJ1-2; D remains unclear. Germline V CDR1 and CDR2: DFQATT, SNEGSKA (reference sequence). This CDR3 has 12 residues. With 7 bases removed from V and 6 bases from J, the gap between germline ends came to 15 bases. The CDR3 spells CSGQRGGDGYTF. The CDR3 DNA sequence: TGCAGTGGCCAGCGGGGAGGAGATGGCTACACCTTC.

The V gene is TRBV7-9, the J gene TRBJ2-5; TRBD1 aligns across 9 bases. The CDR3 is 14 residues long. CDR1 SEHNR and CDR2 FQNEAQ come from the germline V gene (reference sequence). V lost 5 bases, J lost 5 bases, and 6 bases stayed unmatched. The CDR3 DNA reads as TGTGCCAGCAGCCCAGGGACAGGGTTCGAGACCCAGTACTTC. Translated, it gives CASSPGTGFETQYF.

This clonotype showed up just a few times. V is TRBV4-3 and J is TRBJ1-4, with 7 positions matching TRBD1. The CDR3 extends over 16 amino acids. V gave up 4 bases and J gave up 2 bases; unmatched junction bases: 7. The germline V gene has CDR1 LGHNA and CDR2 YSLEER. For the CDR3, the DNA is TGCGCCAGCAGCCGGCACACAGGGGCCACTAATGAAAAACTGTTTTTT. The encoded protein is CASSRHTGATNEKLFF.

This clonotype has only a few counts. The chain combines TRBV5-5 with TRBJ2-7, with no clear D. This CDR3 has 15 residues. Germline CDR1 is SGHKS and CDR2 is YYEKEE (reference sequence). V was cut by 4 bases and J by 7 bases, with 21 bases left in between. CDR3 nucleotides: TGTGCCAGCAGCCCTCACATAGGGCAGATTTTTGAGCAGTACTTC. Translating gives CASSPHIGQIFEQYF.

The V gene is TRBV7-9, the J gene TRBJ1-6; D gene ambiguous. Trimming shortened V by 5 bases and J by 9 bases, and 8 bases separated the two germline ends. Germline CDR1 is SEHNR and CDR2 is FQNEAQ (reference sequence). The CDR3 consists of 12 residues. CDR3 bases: TGTGCCAGCAGCGCCACTGGTTCACCCCTCCACTTT. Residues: CASSATGSPLHF.

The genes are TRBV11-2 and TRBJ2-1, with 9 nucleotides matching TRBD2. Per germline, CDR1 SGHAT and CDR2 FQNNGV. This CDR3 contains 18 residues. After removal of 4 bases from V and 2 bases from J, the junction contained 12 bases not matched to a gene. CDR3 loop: CASSSWVASGDPYNEQFF. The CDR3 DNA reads TGTGCCAGCAGCTCCTGGGTGGCTAGCGGGGACCCCTACAATGAGCAGTTCTTC.

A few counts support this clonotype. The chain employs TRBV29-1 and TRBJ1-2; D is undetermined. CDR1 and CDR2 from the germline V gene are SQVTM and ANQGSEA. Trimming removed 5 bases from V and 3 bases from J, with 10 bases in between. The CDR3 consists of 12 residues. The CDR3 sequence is CSVREGHYGYTF. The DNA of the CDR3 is TGCAGCGTTCGGGAGGGCCACTATGGCTACACCTTC. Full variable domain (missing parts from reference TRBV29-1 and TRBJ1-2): SAVISQKPSRDICQRGTSLTIQCQVDSQVTMMFWYRQQPGQSLTLIATANQGSEATYESGFVIDKFPISRPNLTFSTLTVSNMSPEDSSIYLCSVREGHYGYTFGSGTRLTVV.

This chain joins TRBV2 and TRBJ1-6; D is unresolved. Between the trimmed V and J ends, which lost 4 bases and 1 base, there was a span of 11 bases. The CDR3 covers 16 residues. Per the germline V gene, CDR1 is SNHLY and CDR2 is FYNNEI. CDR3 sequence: CASSARDPSYNSPLHF. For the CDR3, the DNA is TGTGCCAGCAGTGCCCGGGATCCGTCCTATAATTCACCCCTCCACTTT.

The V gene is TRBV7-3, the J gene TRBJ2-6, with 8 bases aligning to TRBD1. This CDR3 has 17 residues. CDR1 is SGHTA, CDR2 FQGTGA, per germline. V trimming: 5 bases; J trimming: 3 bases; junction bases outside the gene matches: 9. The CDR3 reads CASSPTRGLFGANVLTF. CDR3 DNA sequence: TGTGCCAGCAGCCCGACCAGGGGGCTCTTTGGGGCCAACGTCCTGACTTTC.

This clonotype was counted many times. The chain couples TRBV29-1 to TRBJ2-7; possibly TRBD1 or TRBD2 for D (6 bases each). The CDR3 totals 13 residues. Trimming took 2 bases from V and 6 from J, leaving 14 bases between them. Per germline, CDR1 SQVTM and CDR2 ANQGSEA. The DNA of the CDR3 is TGCAGCGTTGAAATCCGGGGGCGAGGCGAGCAGTACTTC. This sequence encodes CSVEIRGRGEQYF.

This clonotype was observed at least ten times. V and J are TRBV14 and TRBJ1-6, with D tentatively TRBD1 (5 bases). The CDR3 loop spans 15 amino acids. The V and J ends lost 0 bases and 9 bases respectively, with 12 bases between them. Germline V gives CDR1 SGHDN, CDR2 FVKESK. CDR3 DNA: TGTGCCAGCAGCCAAGAGCGGAGGGGCGCTTCACCCCTCCACTTT. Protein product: CASSQERRGASPLHF.

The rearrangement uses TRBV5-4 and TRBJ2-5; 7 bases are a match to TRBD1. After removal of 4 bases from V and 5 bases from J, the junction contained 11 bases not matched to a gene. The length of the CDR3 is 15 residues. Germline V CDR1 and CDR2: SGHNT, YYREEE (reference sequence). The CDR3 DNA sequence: TGTGCCAGCAGCCCGAGGGTAGGGGGCGGGGAGACCCAGTACTTC. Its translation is CASSPRVGGGETQYF.

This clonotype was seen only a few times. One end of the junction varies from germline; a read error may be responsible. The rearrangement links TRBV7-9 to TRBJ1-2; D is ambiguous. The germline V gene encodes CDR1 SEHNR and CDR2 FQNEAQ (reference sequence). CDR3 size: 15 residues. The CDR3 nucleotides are TGTGCCAGCACCTTAGAGGGCAGCCCACTGAGGGGCTACACCTTC. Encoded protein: CASTLEGSPLRGYTF. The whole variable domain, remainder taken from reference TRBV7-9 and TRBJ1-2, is DTGVSQNPRHKITKRGQNVTFRCDPISEHNRLYWYRQTLGQGPEFLTYFQNEAQLEKSRLLSDRFSAERPKGSFSTLEIQRTEQGDSAMYLCASTLEGSPLRGYTFGSGTRLTVV.

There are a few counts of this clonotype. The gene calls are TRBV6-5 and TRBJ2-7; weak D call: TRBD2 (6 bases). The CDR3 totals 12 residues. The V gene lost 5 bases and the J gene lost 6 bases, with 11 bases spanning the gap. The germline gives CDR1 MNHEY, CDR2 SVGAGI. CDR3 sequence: CASSHLGGEQYF. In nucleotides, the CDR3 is TGTGCCAGCAGTCACCTGGGGGGCGAGCAGTACTTC.

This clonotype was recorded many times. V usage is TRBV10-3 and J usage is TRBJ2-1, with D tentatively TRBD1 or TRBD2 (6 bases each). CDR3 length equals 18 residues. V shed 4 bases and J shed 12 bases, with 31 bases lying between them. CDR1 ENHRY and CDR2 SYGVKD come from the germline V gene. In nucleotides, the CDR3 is TGTGCCATCAGTGGGCCCTCACAGGGAGCGGATTGGGAGGATTCGCAGTTCTTC. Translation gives CAISGPSQGADWEDSQFF.

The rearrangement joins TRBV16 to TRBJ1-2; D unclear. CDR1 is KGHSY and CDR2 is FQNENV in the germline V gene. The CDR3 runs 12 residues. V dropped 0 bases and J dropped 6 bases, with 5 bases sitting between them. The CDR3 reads CASSQSRNGYTF. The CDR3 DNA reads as TGTGCCAGCAGCCAATCGCGGAATGGCTACACCTTC.

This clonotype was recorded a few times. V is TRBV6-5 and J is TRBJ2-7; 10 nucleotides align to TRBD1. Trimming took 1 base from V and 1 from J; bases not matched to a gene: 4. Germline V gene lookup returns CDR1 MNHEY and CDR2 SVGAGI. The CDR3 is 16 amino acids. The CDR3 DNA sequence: TGTGCCAGCAGTTACTTCGGACAGGGGGGATCCTACGAGCAGTACTTC. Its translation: CASSYFGQGGSYEQYF.

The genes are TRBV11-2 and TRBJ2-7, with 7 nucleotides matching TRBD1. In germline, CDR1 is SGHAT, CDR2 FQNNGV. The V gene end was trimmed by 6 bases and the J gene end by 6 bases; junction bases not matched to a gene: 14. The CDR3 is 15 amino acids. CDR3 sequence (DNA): TGTGCCAGCAGTTGGGACCCAGGGACAGTTCTCGAGCAGTACTTC. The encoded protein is CASSWDPGTVLEQYF.

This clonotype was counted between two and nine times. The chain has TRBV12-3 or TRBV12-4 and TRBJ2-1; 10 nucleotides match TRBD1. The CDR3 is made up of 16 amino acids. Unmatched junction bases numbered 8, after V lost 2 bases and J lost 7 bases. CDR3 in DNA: TGTGCCAGCAGTTTATCAGGGACAGGGGTTTTAAATGAGCAGTTCTTC. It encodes CASSLSGTGVLNEQFF.

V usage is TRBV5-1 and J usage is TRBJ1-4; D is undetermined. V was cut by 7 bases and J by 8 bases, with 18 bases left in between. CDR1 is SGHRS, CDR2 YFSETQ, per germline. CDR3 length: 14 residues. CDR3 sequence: CASRIRTDGEKLFF. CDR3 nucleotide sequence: TGCGCCAGCCGAATTCGAACCGATGGGGAAAAACTGTTTTTT.

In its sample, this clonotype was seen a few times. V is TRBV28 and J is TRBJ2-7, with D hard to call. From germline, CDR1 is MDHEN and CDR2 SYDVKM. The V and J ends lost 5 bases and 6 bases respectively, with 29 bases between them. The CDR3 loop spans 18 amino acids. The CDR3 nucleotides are TGTGCCAGCAGTCCCTACCCTATGACGGAGCACATCCCTGGCGAGCAGTACTTC. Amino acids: CASSPYPMTEHIPGEQYF.